These T cell receptor beta chains were read from a single sample in a study of blood T cells in healthy people across ages. MiXCR was run by TCRdb on the 5' RACE reads, yielding one entry per CDR3 protein. The data contain 600,000 to 650,000 distinct CDR3 sequences, roughly 53% of them singletons. Source material: blood. These receptors were taken from a man in his 60s in good health. CDR3s include the opening cysteine and the closing phenylalanine or tryptophan. D genes are given only for firm matches. Size is omitted from some rows. Given values are once, few, many or a class for expanded clones.

CDR3nt: TGTGCCACCGGGACTAATTCTCGGGGGGAGCAGTTCTTC
CDR3aa: CATGTNSRGEQFF
abundance: -
v_gene: TRBV24-1
d_gene: TRBD2
j_gene: TRBJ2-1

CDR3nt: TGTGCCAGCAGCCTCAACAGGGTCAGGCGAGAAAATTCACCCCTCCACTTT
CDR3aa: CASSLNRVRRENSPLHF
abundance: -
v_gene: TRBV7-8
d_gene: -
j_gene: TRBJ1-6

CDR3nt: TGTGCCAGCAGCCCGCGACCTAGCGGGGGGCTTGACAATGAGCAGTACTTC
CDR3aa: CASSPRPSGGLDNEQYF
abundance: -
v_gene: TRBV7-2
d_gene: TRBD2
j_gene: TRBJ2-7

CDR3nt: TGTGCCAGCAGCTTAAGTTCTAGATTGGAGACCCAGTACTTC
CDR3aa: CASSLSSRLETQYF
abundance: -
v_gene: TRBV7-2
d_gene: -
j_gene: TRBJ2-5

CDR3nt: TGCAGCGGGATAGACGCGGGAAGCTACGAGCAGTACTTC
CDR3aa: CSGIDAGSYEQYF
abundance: few
v_gene: TRBV29-1
d_gene: -
j_gene: TRBJ2-7

CDR3nt: TGTGCCAGCATCGAGGGGGGCTATGGGGCCAACGTCCTGACTTTC
CDR3aa: CASIEGGYGANVLTF
abundance: once
v_gene: TRBV6-1
d_gene: -
j_gene: TRBJ2-6

CDR3nt: TGTGCCAGCAGTTTTTCCCATAATAATTCACCCCTCCACTTT
CDR3aa: CASSFSHNNSPLHF
abundance: few
v_gene: TRBV12-3/TRBV12-4
d_gene: -
j_gene: TRBJ1-6

CDR3nt: TGTGCCAGCAGTGAGGGACTAGACTCCTATGAGCAGTTCTTC
CDR3aa: CASSEGLDSYEQFF
abundance: -
v_gene: TRBV25-1
d_gene: TRBD2
j_gene: TRBJ2-1

CDR3nt: TGTGCCAGCAGTTTAGGTGGGAGGACAGGGAATGGAGCTTTCTTT
CDR3aa: CASSLGGRTGNGAFF
abundance: -
v_gene: TRBV28
d_gene: TRBD1
j_gene: TRBJ1-1

CDR3nt: TGTGCCAGCTCACCACCTACAGCGGAGACCCAGTACTTC
CDR3aa: CASSPPTAETQYF
abundance: once
v_gene: TRBV18
d_gene: -
j_gene: TRBJ2-5

CDR3nt: TGTGCCAGCAGTACGCCAAGGAACACTGAAGCTTTCTTT
CDR3aa: CASSTPRNTEAFF
abundance: -
v_gene: TRBV6-5
d_gene: -
j_gene: TRBJ1-1

CDR3nt: TGCGCCAGCAGCCAAGAGGGCAGAAGCACAGATACGCAGTATTTT
CDR3aa: CASSQEGRSTDTQYF
abundance: few
v_gene: TRBV4-1
d_gene: -
j_gene: TRBJ2-3

CDR3nt: TGTGCCAGCACTCGGGGGGGACAGGGAATTTATGGCTACACCTTC
CDR3aa: CASTRGGQGIYGYTF
abundance: -
v_gene: TRBV9
d_gene: TRBD1
j_gene: TRBJ1-2

CDR3nt: TGTGCCAGCAGCTATGACAGGGGCGAAAAACTGTTTTTT
CDR3aa: CASSYDRGEKLFF
abundance: -
v_gene: TRBV7-2
d_gene: TRBD1
j_gene: TRBJ1-4

CDR3nt: TGTGCCAGCAAGTTAGGGACTAGTGAGACCCAGTACTTC
CDR3aa: CASKLGTSETQYF
abundance: -
v_gene: TRBV6-6
d_gene: TRBD2
j_gene: TRBJ2-5

CDR3nt: TGCAGTGCCCGGCCTCAGGAGGGGGGGTTTTACAATGAGCAGTTCTTC
CDR3aa: CSARPQEGGFYNEQFF
abundance: -
v_gene: TRBV20-1
d_gene: -
j_gene: TRBJ2-1

CDR3nt: TGTGCCAGCAGCATGCAACAGGGGAACGATGGCTACACCTTC
CDR3aa: CASSMQQGNDGYTF
abundance: -
v_gene: TRBV11-2
d_gene: TRBD1
j_gene: TRBJ1-2

CDR3nt: TGTGCCACCAGCAGAGATGCCCTGTGGGTAGGGGGCCCTAACAATGAGCAGTTCTTC
CDR3aa: CATSRDALWVGGPNNEQFF
abundance: -
v_gene: TRBV15
d_gene: TRBD1
j_gene: TRBJ2-1

CDR3nt: TGTGCCATCAGTGACCGCCTAACAGGGGCATCAGACTCTGGCTACACCTTC
CDR3aa: CAISDRLTGASDSGYTF
abundance: -
v_gene: TRBV10-3
d_gene: TRBD1
j_gene: TRBJ1-2

CDR3nt: TGCGCCAGCAGCTTGGGCCAGCGGGGGGCCAGCGAGACCCAGTACTTC
CDR3aa: CASSLGQRGASETQYF
abundance: once
v_gene: TRBV5-1
d_gene: TRBD2
j_gene: TRBJ2-5

CDR3nt: TGTGCCAGCAGCGGTACTGGACAGTCCTACGAGCAGTACTTC
CDR3aa: CASSGTGQSYEQYF
abundance: -
v_gene: TRBV7-9
d_gene: -
j_gene: TRBJ2-7

CDR3nt: TGTGCCAGCAGCCAACAGGGGGACTACGAGCAGTACTTC
CDR3aa: CASSQQGDYEQYF
abundance: -
v_gene: TRBV7-9
d_gene: TRBD1
j_gene: TRBJ2-7

CDR3nt: TGTGCCAGCTCACCGAGTCAGGTCGGCTACAATGAGCAGTTCTTC
CDR3aa: CASSPSQVGYNEQFF
abundance: -
v_gene: TRBV18
d_gene: -
j_gene: TRBJ2-1

CDR3nt: TGTGCCACCAGCCAGACAGGGGAGACCCAGTACTTC
CDR3aa: CATSQTGETQYF
abundance: -
v_gene: TRBV15
d_gene: TRBD1
j_gene: TRBJ2-5

CDR3nt: TGTGCCAGCAGTTTTCACTCCAACAATGAGCAGTACTTC
CDR3aa: CASSFHSNNEQYF
abundance: -
v_gene: TRBV12-3/TRBV12-4
d_gene: -
j_gene: TRBJ2-7

CDR3nt: TGTGCCATCAGCACTCAGGGGGTCTATGAGCAGTTCTTC
CDR3aa: CAISTQGVYEQFF
abundance: few
v_gene: TRBV10-3
d_gene: TRBD1
j_gene: TRBJ2-1

CDR3nt: TGTGCCAGCAAACGACTGGGGGGCGGGGGGTACTCCTCTAGCACAGATACGCAGTATTTT
CDR3aa: CASKRLGGGGYSSSTDTQYF
abundance: few
v_gene: TRBV12-3/TRBV12-4
d_gene: TRBD2
j_gene: TRBJ2-3

CDR3nt: TGTGCCAGCAGTCCGCCTATGGGCAATGAGCAGTTCTTC
CDR3aa: CASSPPMGNEQFF
abundance: -
v_gene: TRBV28
d_gene: -
j_gene: TRBJ2-1

CDR3nt: TGTGCCAGCAGCAAAGGTGGACAGGGGGCGGTTGGCTACACCTTC
CDR3aa: CASSKGGQGAVGYTF
abundance: once
v_gene: TRBV21-1
d_gene: -
j_gene: TRBJ1-2

CDR3nt: TGTGCCAGCAGTTACTCCAGGCAGTACGAGCAGTACTTC
CDR3aa: CASSYSRQYEQYF
abundance: -
v_gene: TRBV6-2/TRBV6-3
d_gene: -
j_gene: TRBJ2-7

CDR3nt: TGTGCCAGCACCGAATTACTAGATAATGAAAAACTGTTTTTT
CDR3aa: CASTELLDNEKLFF
abundance: -
v_gene: TRBV28
d_gene: -
j_gene: TRBJ1-4

CDR3nt: TGCAGCGTACCCACTAGCTCGGGGGGGGCTTTCTATGAGCAGTTCTTC
CDR3aa: CSVPTSSGGAFYEQFF
abundance: few
v_gene: TRBV29-1
d_gene: TRBD2
j_gene: TRBJ2-1

CDR3nt: TGCAGTGCTAGTGCGGCAGATAATCAGCCCCAGCATTTT
CDR3aa: CSASAADNQPQHF
abundance: -
v_gene: TRBV20-1
d_gene: -
j_gene: TRBJ1-5

CDR3nt: TGTGCCAGCCTCCGGGCTAGCGGGGGTACAGATACGCAGTATTTT
CDR3aa: CASLRASGGTDTQYF
abundance: -
v_gene: TRBV2
d_gene: TRBD2
j_gene: TRBJ2-3

CDR3nt: TGCGCCAGCAGCCAAGATCTAACTAGCTACTACAATGAGCAGTACTTC
CDR3aa: CASSQDLTSYYNEQYF
abundance: -
v_gene: TRBV4-1
d_gene: -
j_gene: TRBJ2-7

CDR3nt: TGCGCCAGCAGCCGGACGACCGGGACCGCATCCTACGAGCAGTACTTC
CDR3aa: CASSRTTGTASYEQYF
abundance: -
v_gene: TRBV5-1
d_gene: -
j_gene: TRBJ2-7

CDR3nt: TGTGCCACCACGAACGGGGGCCACTTTAACAATGAGCAGTACTTC
CDR3aa: CATTNGGHFNNEQYF
abundance: -
v_gene: TRBV6-2/TRBV6-3
d_gene: -
j_gene: TRBJ2-7

CDR3nt: TGCAGCGTTGAAGGGAGAGGGACAGAGGGCCATGAGCAGTTCTTC
CDR3aa: CSVEGRGTEGHEQFF
abundance: -
v_gene: TRBV29-1
d_gene: TRBD1
j_gene: TRBJ2-1

CDR3nt: TGTGCCAGCAGTGAAACGACAGGGGGCAACTATGGCTACACCTTC
CDR3aa: CASSETTGGNYGYTF
abundance: few
v_gene: TRBV6-1
d_gene: TRBD1
j_gene: TRBJ1-2

CDR3nt: TGCAGTGCTCCGGCACTAGCGGGGGTCTTAGAGACCCAGTACTTC
CDR3aa: CSAPALAGVLETQYF
abundance: -
v_gene: TRBV20-1
d_gene: TRBD2
j_gene: TRBJ2-5

CDR3nt: TGCGCCAGCAGCTCCGGGACGGTCCGACAAGAGACCCAGTACTTC
CDR3aa: CASSSGTVRQETQYF
abundance: few
v_gene: TRBV5-1
d_gene: -
j_gene: TRBJ2-5

CDR3nt: TGTGCCACCAAACAGGCAGTCCTCGAGACCCAGTACTTC
CDR3aa: CATKQAVLETQYF
abundance: -
v_gene: TRBV6-6
d_gene: -
j_gene: TRBJ2-5

CDR3nt: TGCGCCAGCAGCGCGACCGGGACTAGCGGGGGTTCGGGGGATACGCAGTATTTT
CDR3aa: CASSATGTSGGSGDTQYF
abundance: -
v_gene: TRBV5-1
d_gene: TRBD2
j_gene: TRBJ2-3

CDR3nt: TGCAGTGCTCCACGGGACCTAGGAGAGACCCAGTACTTC
CDR3aa: CSAPRDLGETQYF
abundance: -
v_gene: TRBV20-1
d_gene: -
j_gene: TRBJ2-5

CDR3nt: TGTGCCAGCACTCCACTAGCGGGGGACACCGGGGAGCTGTTTTTT
CDR3aa: CASTPLAGDTGELFF
abundance: -
v_gene: TRBV7-9
d_gene: TRBD2
j_gene: TRBJ2-2

CDR3nt: TGTGCCAGCAGCCAAGATAGGAGGCTCACAGATACGCAGTATTTT
CDR3aa: CASSQDRRLTDTQYF
abundance: -
v_gene: TRBV14
d_gene: -
j_gene: TRBJ2-3

CDR3nt: TGTGCCAGCAGCCAAGAGATGACAGGGGGCTTAGAAGGCTACACCTTC
CDR3aa: CASSQEMTGGLEGYTF
abundance: -
v_gene: TRBV3-1
d_gene: TRBD1
j_gene: TRBJ1-2

CDR3nt: TGTGCCAGCCAGGTTACGGGCGCTGGCTATGGCTACACCTTC
CDR3aa: CASQVTGAGYGYTF
abundance: -
v_gene: TRBV12-3/TRBV12-4
d_gene: -
j_gene: TRBJ1-2

CDR3nt: TGTGCCAGCAGTCGGACAGCTTTAGCTAACTATGGCTACACCTTC
CDR3aa: CASSRTALANYGYTF
abundance: -
v_gene: TRBV6-2/TRBV6-3
d_gene: -
j_gene: TRBJ1-2

CDR3nt: TGTGCCAGCTGTCCAGGACAGAACACTGAAGCTTTCTTT
CDR3aa: CASCPGQNTEAFF
abundance: -
v_gene: TRBV11-2
d_gene: -
j_gene: TRBJ1-1

CDR3nt: TGTGCCAGCAGCCCGCTTCTAGAGACCCAGTACTTC
CDR3aa: CASSPLLETQYF
abundance: -
v_gene: TRBV7-8
d_gene: -
j_gene: TRBJ2-5

CDR3nt: TGTGCCATCAGCCTTCCGGGACAGGGGGCGAAGACCCAGTACTTC
CDR3aa: CAISLPGQGAKTQYF
abundance: few
v_gene: TRBV10-3
d_gene: TRBD1
j_gene: TRBJ2-5